What follows is one TCR beta chain and its context. This sample was taken from a study of blood T cell repertoires in COVID-19. The table came from immunoSEQ multiplex PCR; TCRdb's copy has only in-frame clones and leaves some out. This sample yields 200,000 to 250,000 clones, of which about 80% are seen a single time; under 2% belongs to the top ten. The sequence came from a man aged 60-69 years who had recovered from COVID-19. The sequenced sample consisted of PBMCs or T cells enriched from blood (not recorded which).

CDR3 residues: CASSFAGSYNSPLHF. CDR3 DNA sequence: TGCGCCAGCAGCTTCGCAGGGTCTTATAATTCACCCCTCCACTTT. This chain joins TRBV5-1 and TRBJ1-6, with D possibly matching TRBD1 (5 bases). The CDR3 is 15 amino acids. V was clipped by 2 bases and J by 4 bases, with 10 bases between them. Germline CDR1 and CDR2: SGHRS and YFSETQ.